This T cell receptor beta chain was sequenced in a study of cytomegalovirus exposure and HLA in healthy donors. The PCR employed 60 Vbeta primers together with 13 Jbeta primers. The method was immunoSEQ multiplex PCR; TCRdb's version includes in-frame clones alone and lacks a portion of them. Its listing shows approximately 120,000 clones. The CDR3 is 12 amino acids. Germline CDR1 LNHNV, CDR2 YYDKDF (reference sequence). V lost 5 bases and J lost 7; bases outside the gene matches: 3. Study results and caveats: The authors assumed roughly uniform sequencing depth across donors for presence/absence analyses. By HLA locus, TCR association rates varied in a later analysis, with DRB1 showing the most and HLA-C the fewest. The authors later found HLA-associated TCR beta chains more clonally expanded than equally common others.

A note on this clone: Its matching antigen is unknown.

The source material was PBMCs. The clonotype was recovered from a man aged 18 to 29 in good health and CMV-seronegative. The gene calls are TRBV15 and TRBJ2-3; 7 bases line up with TRBD2. The CDR3 nucleotides are TGTGCCACCAGCCCAGCGGGAAATACGCAGTATTTT. It translates to CATSPAGNTQYF.